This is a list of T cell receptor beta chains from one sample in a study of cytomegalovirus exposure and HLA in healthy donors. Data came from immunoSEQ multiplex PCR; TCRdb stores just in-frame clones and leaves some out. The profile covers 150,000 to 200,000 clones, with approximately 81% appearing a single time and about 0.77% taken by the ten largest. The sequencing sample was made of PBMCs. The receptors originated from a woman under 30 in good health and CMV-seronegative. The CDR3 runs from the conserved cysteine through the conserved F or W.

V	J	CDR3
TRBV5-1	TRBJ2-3	CASSRSTTGQGSGDTQYF
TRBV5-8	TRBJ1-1	CASSPSDRDWTEAFF
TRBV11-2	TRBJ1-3	CASSSLRQDSGNTIYF
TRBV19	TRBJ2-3	CASSIHRGSGEDTQYF
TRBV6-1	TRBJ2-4	CASSENLGARGIQYF
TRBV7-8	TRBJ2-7	CASSTRDSYEQYF
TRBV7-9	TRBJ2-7	CASSSPSGSRSYEQYF
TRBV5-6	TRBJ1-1	CASSPGLVGTEAFF
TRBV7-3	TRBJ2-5	CASSLGAGQETQYF
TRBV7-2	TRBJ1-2	CASSFDINYGYTF
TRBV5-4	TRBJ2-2	CASSLADAGATGELFF
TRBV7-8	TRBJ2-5	CASSLMIRDRGQETQYF
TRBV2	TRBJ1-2	CASKNRLNYGYTF
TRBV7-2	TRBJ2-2	CASRLSRDHGELFF
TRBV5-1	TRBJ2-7	CASSSVGTDSYEQYF
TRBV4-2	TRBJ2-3	CASSQAQGRASGSLSTDTQYF
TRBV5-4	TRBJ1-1	CASSSGRGGGSNTEAFF
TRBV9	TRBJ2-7	CASSVNPTGSGEQYF
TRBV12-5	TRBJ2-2	CASARGPNTGELFF
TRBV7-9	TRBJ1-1	CSSSFFEGLNTEAFF
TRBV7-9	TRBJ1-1	CASSHGTAEAFF
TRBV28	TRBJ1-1	CASPGTGVGNTEAFF
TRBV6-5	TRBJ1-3	CASKRDNSGNTIYF
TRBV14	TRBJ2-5	CASSQWTSDPREQYF
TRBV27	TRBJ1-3	CASRRGQVPYTIYF
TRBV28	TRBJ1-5	CASRRGSVRGPQHF
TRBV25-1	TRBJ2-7	CASSPDFYEQYF
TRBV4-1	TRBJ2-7	CASSLHRGSSSYEQYF
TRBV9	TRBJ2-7	CASSVGPSGGYEQYF
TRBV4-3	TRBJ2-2	CASSQLGDRAYTGELFF
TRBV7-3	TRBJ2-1	CASGSAGGSYNEQFF
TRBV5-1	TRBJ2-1	CASSMGQYNEQFF
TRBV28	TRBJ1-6	CASSPGGQGAYNSPLHF
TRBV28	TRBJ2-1	CASSLLPGQSSYNEQFF
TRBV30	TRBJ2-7	CAWSVQAPQYF
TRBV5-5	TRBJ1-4	CASSLGATTNEKLFF
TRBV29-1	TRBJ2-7	CSVPTNDRVAYEQYF
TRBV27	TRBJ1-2	CASSLSSGTGGFYYGYTF
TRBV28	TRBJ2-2	CASSLNSGRVSGELFF
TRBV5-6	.	CASSLESYEQYF